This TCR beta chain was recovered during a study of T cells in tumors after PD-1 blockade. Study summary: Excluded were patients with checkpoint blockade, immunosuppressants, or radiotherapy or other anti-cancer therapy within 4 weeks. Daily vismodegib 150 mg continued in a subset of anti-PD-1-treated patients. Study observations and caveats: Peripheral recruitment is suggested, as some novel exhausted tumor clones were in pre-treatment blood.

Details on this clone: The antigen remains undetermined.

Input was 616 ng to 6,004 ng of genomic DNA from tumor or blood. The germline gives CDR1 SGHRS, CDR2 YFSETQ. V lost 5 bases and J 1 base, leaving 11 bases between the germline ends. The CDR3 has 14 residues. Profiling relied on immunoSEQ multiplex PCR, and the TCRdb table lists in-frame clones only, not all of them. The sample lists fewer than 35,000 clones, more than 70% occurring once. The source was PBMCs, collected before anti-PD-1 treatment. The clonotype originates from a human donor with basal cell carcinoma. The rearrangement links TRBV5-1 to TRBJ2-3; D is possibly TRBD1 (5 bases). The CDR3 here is CASRNSQGTDTQYF. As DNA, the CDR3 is TGCGCCAGCAGGAATTCACAGGGCACAGATACGCAGTATTTT.